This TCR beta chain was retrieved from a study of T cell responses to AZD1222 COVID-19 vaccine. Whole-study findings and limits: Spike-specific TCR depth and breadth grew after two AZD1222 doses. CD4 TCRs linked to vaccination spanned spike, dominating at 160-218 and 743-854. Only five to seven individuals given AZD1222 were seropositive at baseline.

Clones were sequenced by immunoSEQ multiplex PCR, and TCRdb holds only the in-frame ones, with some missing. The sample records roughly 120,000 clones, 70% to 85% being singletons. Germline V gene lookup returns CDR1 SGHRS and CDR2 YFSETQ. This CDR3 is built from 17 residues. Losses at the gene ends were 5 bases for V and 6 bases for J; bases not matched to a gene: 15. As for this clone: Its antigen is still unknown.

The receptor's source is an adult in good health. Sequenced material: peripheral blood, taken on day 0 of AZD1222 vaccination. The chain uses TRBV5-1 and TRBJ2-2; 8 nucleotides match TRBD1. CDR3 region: CASRDGTGHSVPGELFF. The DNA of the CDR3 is TGCGCCAGCAGGGACGGGACAGGTCACTCAGTCCCCGGGGAGCTGTTTTTT. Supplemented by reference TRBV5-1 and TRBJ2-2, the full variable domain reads KAGVTQTPRYLIKTRGQQVTLSCSPISGHRSVSWYQQTPGQGLQFLFEYFSETQRNKGNFPGRFSGRQFSNSRSEMNVSTLELGDSALYLCASRDGTGHSVPGELFFGEGSRLTVL.